The 8 T cell receptor beta chains given below trace back to one sample, sequenced in a study of blood T cells in healthy people across ages. A second PCR, run for roughly 7 to 12 cycles, used a sample-barcoded 5' primer plus a J-beta primer mix. TCRdb re-called the 5' RACE reads through MiXCR, storing one row per CDR3 protein. The sample consists of over 1,500,000 distinct CDR3 sequences, around half of them appearing once. Sequenced material: blood. These receptors came from a woman aged 40 to 55 in good health.

The chain is built from TRBV28 and TRBJ1-5; D is ambiguous. Germline V gene sequence: CDR1 MDHEN, CDR2 SYDVKM. This CDR3 spans 12 amino acids. Deletions cut 8 bases from V and 0 bases from J, with 5 bases between. CDR3 in amino acids: CASHHSNQPQHF. As DNA, the CDR3 is TGTGCCAGCCATCATAGCAATCAGCCCCAGCATTTT.

This clonotype was recorded a few times. The chain couples TRBV6-1 to TRBJ2-3; D is possibly TRBD1 (6 bases). CDR1 and CDR2 from the germline V gene are MNHNS and SASEGT. Trimming removed 2 bases at V and 1 base at J, with 10 bases between. The CDR3 consists of 15 residues. CDR3 protein: CASSEPGHGTDTQYF. In DNA, the CDR3 is TGTGCCAGCAGTGAACCGGGACACGGCACAGATACGCAGTATTTT.

The chain recombines TRBV5-1 with TRBJ2-1, with 10 bases fitting TRBD1. From germline, CDR1 is SGHRS and CDR2 YFSETQ. This CDR3 contains 14 residues. The V and J ends lost 8 bases and 9 bases, in that order; junction bases with no gene match: 11. The CDR3, as DNA: TGCGCCAGTAGACCGGGACAGGGGTACGGTGAGCAGTTCTTC. Translated, it gives CASRPGQGYGEQFF.

Only one count was recorded for this clonotype. It may be a read error: a sequence one base away is much more abundant. V is TRBV12-3 or TRBV12-4 and J is TRBJ1-2, with D unclear. The length of the CDR3 is 14 residues. Between the trimmed V and J ends, which lost 3 bases and 8 bases, there was a span of 16 bases. The CDR3 spells CASSLAPASGGYTF. CDR3 DNA sequence: TGTGCCAGCAGTTTGGCCCCGGCGTCAGGAGGCTACACCTTC.

The chain combines TRBV9 with TRBJ2-7; TRBD2 might be the D (7 bases). Trimming cost V 0 bases and J 7 bases, with 20 bases left between them. The CDR3 has 16 residues. The V gene's germline CDR1 is SGDLS and CDR2 YYNGEE. CDR3: CASSVGGGGPVNEQYF. The DNA of the CDR3 is TGTGCCAGCAGCGTAGGAGGGGGGGGGCCGGTCAATGAGCAGTACTTC.

The chain uses TRBV7-9 and TRBJ2-1; D remains unclear. Trimming cost V 5 bases and J 7 bases, with 9 bases left between them. CDR1 is SEHNR, CDR2 FQNEAQ, per germline (reference sequence). CDR3 length: 12 amino acids. The CDR3 nucleotides read TGTGCCAGCAGCCGCTTAAGTAATGAGCAGTTCTTC. It codes for CASSRLSNEQFF.

V gene TRBV29-1 combines with J gene TRBJ1-2, with a tentative D call TRBD1 (6 bases). V was pared by 2 bases and J by 7 bases, with 8 bases between. Germline V CDR1 and CDR2: SQVTM, ANQGSEA. CDR3 length: 11 amino acids. The CDR3 region has the DNA TGCAGCGTTGAATTGGGGGCTGGCTACACCTTC. It specifies CSVELGAGYTF.

The J gene is TRBJ1-1, the V gene TRBV5-1; D call uncertain. The CDR3 contains 14 residues. CDR1 SGHRS and CDR2 YFSETQ come from the germline V gene. Trimming took off 5 bases at V and 1 base at J, with 12 bases between the two ends. This chain's CDR3 is CASSPQPTNTEAFF. The DNA of the CDR3 is TGCGCCAGCAGTCCCCAGCCTACGAACACTGAAGCTTTCTTT. Supplemented by reference TRBV5-1 and TRBJ1-1, the full variable domain reads KAGVTQTPRYLIKTRGQQVTLSCSPISGHRSVSWYQQTPGQGLQFLFEYFSETQRNKGNFPGRFSGRQFSNSRSEMNVSTLELGDSALYLCASSPQPTNTEAFFGQGTRLTVV.